There are many counts of the clone carrying this T cell receptor (beta chain). Its matching antigen is unknown. This sample is part of a study of T cell repertoires in cytomegalovirus infection. Study details: The authors relied on CMV epitopes, both recently identified HLA-C-restricted and well-studied HLA-B-restricted.

Findings and caveats of the study: The cumulative frequency of public TCR beta families identified carriers of CMV plus the relevant HLA. CMV-specific TCR beta clonotypes restricted by HLA-C dominated the ex vivo response.

TCRdb independently ran MiXCR on the reads; one entry per CDR3 protein. Here the sample spans around 900,000 distinct CDR3 sequences, approximately 31% being singletons. The sequence was collected from a human donor in good health (CMV status not recorded). Some clones in this sample may be carry-over from other donors' samples. Material: cultured CD8+ T cells from PBMCs, obtained from culture after CMV antigen stimulation.

The CDR3 region has the DNA TGTGCCAGCAGCCAAGGGACAGGGCGGAACGCTTTCTTT. It translates to CASSQGTGRNAFF. The V and J genes are TRBV7-6 and TRBJ1-1, with 9 bases that match TRBD1. Germline V gene data show CDR1 as SGHVS and CDR2 as FNYEAQ. With 5 bases clipped from V and 11 bases from J, the junction kept 9 bases outside the gene matches. This CDR3 has 13 amino acids.